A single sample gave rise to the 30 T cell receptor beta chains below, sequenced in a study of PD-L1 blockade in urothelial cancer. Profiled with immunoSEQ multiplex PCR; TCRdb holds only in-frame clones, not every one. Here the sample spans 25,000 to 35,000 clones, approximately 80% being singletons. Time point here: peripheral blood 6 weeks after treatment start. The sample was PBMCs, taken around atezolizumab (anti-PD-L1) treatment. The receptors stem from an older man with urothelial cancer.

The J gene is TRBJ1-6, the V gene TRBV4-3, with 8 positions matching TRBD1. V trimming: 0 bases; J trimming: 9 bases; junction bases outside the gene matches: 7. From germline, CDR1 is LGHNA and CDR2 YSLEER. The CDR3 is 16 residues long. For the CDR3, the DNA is TGCGCCAGCAGCCAAGATTCCCAGGGGGCTGGTTCACCCCTCCACTTT. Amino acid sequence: CASSQDSQGAGSPLHF.

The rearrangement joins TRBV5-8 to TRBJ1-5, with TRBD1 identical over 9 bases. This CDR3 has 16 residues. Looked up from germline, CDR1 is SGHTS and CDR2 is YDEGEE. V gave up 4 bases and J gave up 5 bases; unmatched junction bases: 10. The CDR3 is CASSLGQGSRHQPQHF. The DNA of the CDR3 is TGTGCCAGCAGCCTAGGACAGGGGTCGAGGCATCAGCCCCAGCATTTT.

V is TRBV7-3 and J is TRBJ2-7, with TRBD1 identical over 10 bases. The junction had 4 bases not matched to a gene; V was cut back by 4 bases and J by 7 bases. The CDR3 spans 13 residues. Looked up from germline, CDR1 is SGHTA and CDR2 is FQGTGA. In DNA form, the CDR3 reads TGTGCCAGCAGCTCCCAGGGACAGGGGGAGCAGTACTTC. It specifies CASSSQGQGEQYF.

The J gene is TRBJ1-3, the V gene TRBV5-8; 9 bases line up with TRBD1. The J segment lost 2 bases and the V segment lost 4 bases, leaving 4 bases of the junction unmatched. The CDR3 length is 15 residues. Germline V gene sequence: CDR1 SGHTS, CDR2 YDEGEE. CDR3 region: CASSIRTGAGNTIYF. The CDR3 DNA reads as TGTGCCAGCAGCATTCGGACAGGGGCTGGAAACACCATATATTTT.

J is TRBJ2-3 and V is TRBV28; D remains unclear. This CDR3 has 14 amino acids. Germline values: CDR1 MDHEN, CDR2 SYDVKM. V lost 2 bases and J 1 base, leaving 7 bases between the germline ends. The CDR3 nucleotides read TGTGCCAGCAGTTTACTATCCCGCACAGATACGCAGTATTTT. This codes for CASSLLSRTDTQYF. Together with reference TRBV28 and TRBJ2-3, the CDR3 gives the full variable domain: DVKVTQSSRYLVKRTGEKVFLECVQDMDHENMFWYRQDPGLGLRLIYFSYDVKMKEKGDIPEGYSVSREKKERFSLILESASTNQTSMYLCASSLLSRTDTQYFGPGTRLTVL.

CDR3 region: CASSSGQGADYSNQPQHF. The CDR3 DNA reads TGTGCCAGCAGCTCAGGACAGGGGGCTGATTATAGCAATCAGCCCCAGCATTTT. J is TRBJ1-5 and V is TRBV7-2, with 11 bases fitting TRBD1. Germline trimming cut 4 bases from V and 0 bases from J; bases unmatched to any gene: 8. The length of the CDR3 is 18 residues. The germline CDR1 and CDR2 sequences are SGHTA and FQGNSA.

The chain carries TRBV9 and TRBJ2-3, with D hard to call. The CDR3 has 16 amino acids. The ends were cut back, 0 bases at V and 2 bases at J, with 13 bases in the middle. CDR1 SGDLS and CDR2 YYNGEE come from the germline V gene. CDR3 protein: CASSVGPIGYTDTQYF. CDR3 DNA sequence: TGTGCCAGCAGCGTAGGACCAATCGGGTACACAGATACGCAGTATTTT.

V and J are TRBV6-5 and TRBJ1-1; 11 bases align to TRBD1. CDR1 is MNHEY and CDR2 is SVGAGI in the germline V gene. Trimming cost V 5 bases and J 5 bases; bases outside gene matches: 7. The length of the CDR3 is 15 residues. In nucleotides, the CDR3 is TGTGCCAGCAGTAAACTCGGGACAGGGGGGACTGAAGCTTTCTTT. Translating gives CASSKLGTGGTEAFF.

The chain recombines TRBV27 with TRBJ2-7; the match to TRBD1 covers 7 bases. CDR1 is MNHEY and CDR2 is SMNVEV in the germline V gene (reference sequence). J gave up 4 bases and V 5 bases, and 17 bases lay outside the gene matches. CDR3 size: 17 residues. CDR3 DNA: TGTGCCAGCAGTCAAAGAGACAACCCGGGACAGACGTACGAGCAGTACTTC. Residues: CASSQRDNPGQTYEQYF.

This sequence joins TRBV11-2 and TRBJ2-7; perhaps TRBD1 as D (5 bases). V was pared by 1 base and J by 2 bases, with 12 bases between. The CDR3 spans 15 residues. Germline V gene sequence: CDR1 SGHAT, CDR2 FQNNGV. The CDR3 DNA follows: TGTGCCAGCAGCTTAGGTCCAGGGCATACCTACGAGCAGTACTTC. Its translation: CASSLGPGHTYEQYF.

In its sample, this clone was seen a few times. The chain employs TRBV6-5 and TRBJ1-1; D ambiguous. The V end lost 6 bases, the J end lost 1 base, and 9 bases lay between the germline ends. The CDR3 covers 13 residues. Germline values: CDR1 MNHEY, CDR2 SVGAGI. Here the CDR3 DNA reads TGTGCCAGCAGCGAAAGAGAGAACACTGAAGCTTTCTTT. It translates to CASSERENTEAFF.

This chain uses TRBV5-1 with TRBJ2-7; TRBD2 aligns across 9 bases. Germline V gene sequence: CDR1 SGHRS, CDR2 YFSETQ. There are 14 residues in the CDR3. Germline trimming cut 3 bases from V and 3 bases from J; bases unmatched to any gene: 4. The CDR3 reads CASSSGAGGYEQYF. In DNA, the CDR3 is TGCGCCAGCAGCTCCGGAGCGGGGGGCTACGAGCAGTACTTC.

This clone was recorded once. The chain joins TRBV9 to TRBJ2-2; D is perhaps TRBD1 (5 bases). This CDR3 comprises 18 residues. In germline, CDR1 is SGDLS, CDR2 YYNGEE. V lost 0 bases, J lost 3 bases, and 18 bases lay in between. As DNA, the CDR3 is TGTGCCAGCAGCGTAGTCCCCTTTGGGGCAGACTACACCGGGGAGCTGTTTTTT. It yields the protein CASSVVPFGADYTGELFF.

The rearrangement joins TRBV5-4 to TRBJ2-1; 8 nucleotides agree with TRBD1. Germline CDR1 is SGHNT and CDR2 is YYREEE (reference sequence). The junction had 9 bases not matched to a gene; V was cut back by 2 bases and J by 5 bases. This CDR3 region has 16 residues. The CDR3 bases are TGTGCCAGCAGCTTTCTAGACAGGGGCTCTAACAATGAGCAGTTCTTC. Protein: CASSFLDRGSNNEQFF.

The CDR3 sequence is CASSLELAGETQYF. The CDR3 region has the DNA TGCGCCAGCAGCTTGGAACTAGCGGGAGAGACCCAGTACTTC. This chain joins TRBV5-1 and TRBJ2-5; 9 nucleotides agree with TRBD2. Germline V gene data show CDR1 as SGHRS and CDR2 as YFSETQ. There are 14 residues in the CDR3. Trimming cost V 0 bases and J 4 bases; bases outside gene matches: 1.

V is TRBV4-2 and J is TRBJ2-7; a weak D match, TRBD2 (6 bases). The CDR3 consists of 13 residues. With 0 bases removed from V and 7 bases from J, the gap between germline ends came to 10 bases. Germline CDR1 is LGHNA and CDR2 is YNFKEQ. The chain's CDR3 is CASSQEKGGEQYF. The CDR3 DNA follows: TGTGCCAGCAGCCAAGAGAAGGGAGGAGAGCAGTACTTC.

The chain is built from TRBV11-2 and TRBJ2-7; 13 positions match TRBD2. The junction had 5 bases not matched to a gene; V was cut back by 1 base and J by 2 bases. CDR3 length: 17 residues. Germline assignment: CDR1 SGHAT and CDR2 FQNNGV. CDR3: CASSLGGTSGKPYEQYF. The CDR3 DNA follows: TGTGCCAGCAGCTTAGGGGGGACTAGCGGGAAACCCTACGAGCAGTACTTC.

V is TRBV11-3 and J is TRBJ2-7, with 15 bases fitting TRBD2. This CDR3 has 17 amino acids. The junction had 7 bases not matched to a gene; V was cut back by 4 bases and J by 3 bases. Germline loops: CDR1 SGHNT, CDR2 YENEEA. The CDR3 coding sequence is TGTGCCAGCAGCTCTCCTGGGACTAGCGGGGGGTTCTACGAGCAGTACTTC. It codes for CASSSPGTSGGFYEQYF. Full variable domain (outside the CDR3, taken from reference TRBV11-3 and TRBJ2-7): EAGVVQSPRYKIIEKKQPVAFWCNPISGHNTLYWYLQNLGQGPELLIRYENEEAVDDSQLPKDRFSAERLKGVDSTLKIQPAELGDSAVYLCASSSPGTSGGFYEQYFGPGTRLTVT.

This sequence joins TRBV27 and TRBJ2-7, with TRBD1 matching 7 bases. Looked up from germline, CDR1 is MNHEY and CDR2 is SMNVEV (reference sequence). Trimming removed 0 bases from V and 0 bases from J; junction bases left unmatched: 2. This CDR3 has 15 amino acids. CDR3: CASSLSGTVSYEQYF. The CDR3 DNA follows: TGTGCCAGCAGTTTATCGGGGACAGTCTCCTACGAGCAGTACTTC.

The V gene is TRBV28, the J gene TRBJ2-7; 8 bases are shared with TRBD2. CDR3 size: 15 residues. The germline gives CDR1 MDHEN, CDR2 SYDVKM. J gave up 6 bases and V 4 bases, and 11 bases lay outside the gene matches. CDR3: CASSSRGAGGGEQYF. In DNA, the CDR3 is TGTGCCAGCAGTTCGCGGGGGGCCGGCGGGGGCGAGCAGTACTTC. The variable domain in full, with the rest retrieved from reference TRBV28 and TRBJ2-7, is DVKVTQSSRYLVKRTGEKVFLECVQDMDHENMFWYRQDPGLGLRLIYFSYDVKMKEKGDIPEGYSVSREKKERFSLILESASTNQTSMYLCASSSRGAGGGEQYFGPGTRLTVT.

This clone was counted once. Here the CDR3 DNA reads TGTGCCAGCTCACGACAGGCGGTAAACACCGGGGAGCTGTTTTTT. Its translation: CASSRQAVNTGELFF. The V call is TRBV18, the J call TRBJ2-2, with a tentative D call TRBD1 (6 bases). The CDR3 length is 15 residues. Germline assignment: CDR1 KGHSH and CDR2 LQKENI. V was trimmed by 4 bases and J by 2 bases, leaving 11 bases between them.

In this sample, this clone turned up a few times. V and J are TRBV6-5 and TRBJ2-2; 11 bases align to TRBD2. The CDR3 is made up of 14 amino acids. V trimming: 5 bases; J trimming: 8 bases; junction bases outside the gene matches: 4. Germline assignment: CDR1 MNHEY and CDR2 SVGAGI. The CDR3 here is CASSQLAGAGELFF. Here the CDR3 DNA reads TGTGCCAGCAGTCAACTAGCGGGGGCAGGGGAGCTGTTTTTT.

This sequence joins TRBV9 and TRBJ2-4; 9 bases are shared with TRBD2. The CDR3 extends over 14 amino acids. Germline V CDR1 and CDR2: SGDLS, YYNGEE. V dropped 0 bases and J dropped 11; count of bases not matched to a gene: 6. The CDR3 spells CASSVGAAGGFQYF. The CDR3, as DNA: TGTGCCAGCAGCGTAGGGGCAGCGGGAGGATTTCAGTACTTC. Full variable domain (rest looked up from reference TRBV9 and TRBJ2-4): DSGVTQTPKHLITATGQRVTLRCSPRSGDLSVYWYQQSLDQGLQFLIQYYNGEERAKGNILERFSAQQFPDLHSELNLSSLELGDSALYFCASSVGAAGGFQYFGAGTRLSVL.

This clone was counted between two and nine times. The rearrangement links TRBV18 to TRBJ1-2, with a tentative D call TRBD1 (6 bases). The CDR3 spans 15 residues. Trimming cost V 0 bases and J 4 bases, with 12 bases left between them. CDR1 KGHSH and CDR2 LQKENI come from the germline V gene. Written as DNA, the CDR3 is TGTGCCAGCTCACCACCTAACCCCAGGGGCTATGGCTACACCTTC. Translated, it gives CASSPPNPRGYGYTF.

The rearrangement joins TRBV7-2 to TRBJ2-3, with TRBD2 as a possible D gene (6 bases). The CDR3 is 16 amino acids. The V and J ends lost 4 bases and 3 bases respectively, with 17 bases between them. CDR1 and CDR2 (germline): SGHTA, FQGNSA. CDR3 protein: CASSSPLAYATDTQYF. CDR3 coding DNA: TGTGCCAGCAGCTCCCCACTAGCTTACGCTACAGATACGCAGTATTTT.

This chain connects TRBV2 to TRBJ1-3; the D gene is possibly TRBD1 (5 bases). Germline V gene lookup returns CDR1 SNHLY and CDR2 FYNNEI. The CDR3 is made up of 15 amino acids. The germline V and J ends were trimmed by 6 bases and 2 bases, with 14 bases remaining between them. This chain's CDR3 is CASRAQGFAGNTIYF. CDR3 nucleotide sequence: TGTGCCAGCAGAGCTCAGGGTTTTGCTGGAAACACCATATATTTT.

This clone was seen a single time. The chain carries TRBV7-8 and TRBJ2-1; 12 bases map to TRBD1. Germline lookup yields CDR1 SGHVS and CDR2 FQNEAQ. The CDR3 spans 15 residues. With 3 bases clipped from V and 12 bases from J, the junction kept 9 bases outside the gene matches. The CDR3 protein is CASSFSGTGGMGQFF. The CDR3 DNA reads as TGTGCCAGCAGCTTTTCCGGGACAGGGGGCATGGGGCAGTTCTTC.

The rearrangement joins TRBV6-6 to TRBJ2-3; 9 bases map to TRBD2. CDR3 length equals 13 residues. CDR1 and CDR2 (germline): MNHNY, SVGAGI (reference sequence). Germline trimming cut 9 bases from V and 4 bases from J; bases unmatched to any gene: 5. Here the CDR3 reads CASISGGPDTQYF. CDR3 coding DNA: TGTGCCAGTATTAGCGGGGGCCCAGATACGCAGTATTTT.

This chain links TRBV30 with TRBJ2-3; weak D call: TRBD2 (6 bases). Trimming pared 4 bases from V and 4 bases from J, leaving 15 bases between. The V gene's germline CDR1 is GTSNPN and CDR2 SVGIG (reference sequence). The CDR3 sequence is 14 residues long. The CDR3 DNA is TGTGCCTGGAAGGTCGGGAGAGGGGCAGATACGCAGTATTTT. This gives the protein CAWKVGRGADTQYF.

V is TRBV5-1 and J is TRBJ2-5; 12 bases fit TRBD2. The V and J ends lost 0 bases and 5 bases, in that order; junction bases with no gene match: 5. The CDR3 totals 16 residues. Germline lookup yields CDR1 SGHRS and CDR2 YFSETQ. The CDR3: CASSLGLAGAQETQYF. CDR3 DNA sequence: TGCGCCAGCAGCTTGGGACTAGCGGGGGCCCAGGAGACCCAGTACTTC.